The clone carrying this T cell receptor beta chain appeared a few times. As yet, its antigen is unknown. The data originate from a study of CD8 T cells in ankylosing spondylitis. TCRdb recomputed calls from the 5' RACE reads with MiXCR, one row per CDR3 protein. The sample yields around 770,000 distinct CDR3 sequences, 15% to 20% seen once. The study, taken as a whole, reports: A TCR beta motif of about eight highly homologous variants appeared characteristic of ankylosing spondylitis blood. Significantly higher representation of disease-linked clones was reported for matched ankylosing spondylitis synovial fluid. In the blood and synovial fluid of reactive arthritis, some motif variants had been previously reported.

The CDR3 is made up of 16 amino acids. V shed 5 bases, J shed 8 bases, and the junction held 12 bases outside the gene matches. In germline, CDR1 is SEHNR, CDR2 FQNEAQ (reference sequence). The sample was blood, either unsorted or a sorted T cell fraction (not recorded which). The rearrangement joins TRBV7-9 to TRBJ2-1, with TRBD2 matching 10 bases. The receptor's source is a male donor with ankylosing spondylitis. The CDR3 DNA reads as TGTGCCAGCAGCCCACCGGGACTAGCGATCATGGATGAGCAGTTCTTC. Protein product: CASSPPGLAIMDEQFF.